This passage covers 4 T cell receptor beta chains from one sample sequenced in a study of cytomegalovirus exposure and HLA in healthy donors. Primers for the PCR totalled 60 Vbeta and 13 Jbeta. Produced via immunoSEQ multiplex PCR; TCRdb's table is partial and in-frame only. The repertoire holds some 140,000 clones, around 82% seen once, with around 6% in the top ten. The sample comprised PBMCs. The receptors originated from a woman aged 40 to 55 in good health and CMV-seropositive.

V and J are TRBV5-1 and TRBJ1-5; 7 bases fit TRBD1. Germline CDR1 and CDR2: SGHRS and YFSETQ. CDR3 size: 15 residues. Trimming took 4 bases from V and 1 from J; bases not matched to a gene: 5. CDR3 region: CASSPQGGSNQPQHF. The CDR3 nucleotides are TGCGCCAGCAGCCCGCAGGGGGGCAGCAATCAGCCCCAGCATTTT.

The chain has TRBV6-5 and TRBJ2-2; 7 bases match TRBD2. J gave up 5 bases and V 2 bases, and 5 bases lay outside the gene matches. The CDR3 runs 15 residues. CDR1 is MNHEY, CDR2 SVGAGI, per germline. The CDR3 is CASSYGGELTGELFF. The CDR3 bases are TGTGCCAGCAGTTACGGGGGGGAGTTGACCGGGGAGCTGTTTTTT.

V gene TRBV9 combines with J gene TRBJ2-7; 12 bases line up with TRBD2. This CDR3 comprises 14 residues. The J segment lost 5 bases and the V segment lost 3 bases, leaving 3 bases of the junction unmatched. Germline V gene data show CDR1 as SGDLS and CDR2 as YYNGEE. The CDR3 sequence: CASSDRLAGDEQYF. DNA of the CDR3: TGTGCCAGCAGCGACCGACTAGCGGGGGACGAGCAGTACTTC.

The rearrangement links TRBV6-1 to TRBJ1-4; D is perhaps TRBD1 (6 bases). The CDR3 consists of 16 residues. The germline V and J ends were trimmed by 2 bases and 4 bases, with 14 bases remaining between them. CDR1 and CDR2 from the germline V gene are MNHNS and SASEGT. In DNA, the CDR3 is TGTGCCAGCAGTGAATACGGGGGGGGCCTTAATGAAAAACTGTTTTTT. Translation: CASSEYGGGLNEKLFF.